Listed below are T cell receptor beta chains from one sample, sequenced in a study of blood T cells in healthy people across ages. MiXCR, applied by TCRdb to the 5' RACE reads, yields one record per CDR3 protein. The sample carries some 1.5 million distinct CDR3 sequences, approximately 30% recorded once. The sample comprised blood. The receptors come from a woman under 40 in good health. The conserved cysteine and the conserved F or W are not part of the CDR3 here. The order of the fields is V gene, CDR3 protein.

V gene: TRBV5-1
CDR3 protein: ASSGDRAQPLRTTNEKLF

V gene: TRBV5-1
CDR3 protein: ASSLVVPAGQETQY

V gene: TRBV6-6
CDR3 protein: ASRERTGAEQY

V gene: TRBV29-1
CDR3 protein: SVETGGAFGYT

V gene: TRBV4-1
CDR3 protein: ASSQLWGTPNQPQH

V gene: TRBV7-2
CDR3 protein: ASSSQIGTDTQY

V gene: TRBV7-9
CDR3 protein: ASSALTGTVPWEQY

V gene: TRBV6-5
CDR3 protein: ASSYSGRAGANVLT

V gene: TRBV20-1
CDR3 protein: SASREGFEETQY

V gene: TRBV12-3/TRBV12-4
CDR3 protein: ASRVRADMQY

V gene: TRBV7-2
CDR3 protein: ASSAQGALLNEQF

V gene: TRBV10-1
CDR3 protein: ASSEGAVTDTQY

V gene: TRBV7-9
CDR3 protein: ASSQTSGSVTDTQY

V gene: TRBV2
CDR3 protein: ASSEGRGPDTQY

V gene: TRBV2
CDR3 protein: ASSGVRAGGDNEQF

V gene: TRBV11-2
CDR3 protein: ASSISPGQQY

V gene: TRBV7-3
CDR3 protein: ASSDDRGGSGANVLT

V gene: TRBV20-1
CDR3 protein: SASREAPNYGYT

V gene: TRBV29-1
CDR3 protein: SVDSDRETQY

V gene: TRBV5-1
CDR3 protein: ATATSSDRDEQY

V gene: TRBV2
CDR3 protein: ASSESGVGKRKPQH

V gene: TRBV28
CDR3 protein: ASRIGVRGYT

V gene: TRBV12-3/TRBV12-4
CDR3 protein: ASSLRGESPYEQY

V gene: TRBV6-2/TRBV6-3
CDR3 protein: ASITGLWSDEQY

V gene: TRBV20-1
CDR3 protein: SAGVGTQEETQY